What follows are 6 T cell receptor beta chains derived from one specimen sequenced in a study of identical twins. MiXCR, run by TCRdb on the 5' RACE reads, gives a single entry per CDR3 protein. Found here are 750,000 to 950,000 distinct CDR3 sequences, around 12% of them singletons; the top ten hold about 1.5%. This same sample was also part of a study on yellow fever vaccine responses in identical twins.

Sequences were obtained from PBMCs. Source of these receptors: a woman under 30 in good health.

This clonotype was counted many times. V is TRBV19 and J is TRBJ1-2; 7 bases are a match to TRBD1. The germline V gene encodes CDR1 LNHDA and CDR2 SQIVND (reference sequence). The CDR3 contains 14 residues. Germline trimming cut 5 bases from V and 6 bases from J; bases unmatched to any gene: 9. CDR3 bases: TGTGCCAGTAGTGCAAACAGGGGAATGGATGGCTACACCTTC. It is translated as CASSANRGMDGYTF.

This clonotype was counted at least ten times. The rearrangement joins TRBV10-3 to TRBJ2-5; D might be TRBD1 (7 bases). V was clipped by 6 bases and J by 2 bases, with 16 bases between them. Germline V gives CDR1 ENHRY, CDR2 SYGVKD. The CDR3 has 15 residues. This chain's CDR3 is CAIRSPEGAQETQYF. The CDR3 nucleotides are TGTGCCATCAGATCCCCGGAGGGGGCTCAAGAGACCCAGTACTTC.

Here the CDR3 reads CASSETGGPNQPQHF. In nucleotides, the CDR3 is TGTGCCAGCAGTGAGACCGGGGGGCCCAATCAGCCCCAGCATTTT. The rearrangement joins TRBV25-1 to TRBJ1-5, with D maybe TRBD1 (6 bases). Trimming removed 3 bases from V and 3 bases from J, with 12 bases in between. The CDR3 length is 15 residues. Germline CDR1 and CDR2: MGHDK and SYGVNS.

This clonotype showed up just a few times. V usage is TRBV7-9 and J usage is TRBJ2-3; 10 nucleotides agree with TRBD2. Trimming took 5 bases from V and 2 from J; bases not matched to a gene: 7. The CDR3 loop spans 16 amino acids. CDR1 and CDR2 from the germline V gene are SEHNR and FQNEAQ (reference sequence). Here the CDR3 reads CASSLGLAEYTDTQYF. The CDR3 DNA is TGTGCCAGCAGCCTCGGACTAGCGGAGTACACAGATACGCAGTATTTT.

This clonotype was seen a few times. This chain connects TRBV5-5 to TRBJ2-1; D not certain. The CDR3 spans 15 residues. Per germline, CDR1 SGHKS and CDR2 YYEKEE (reference sequence). The V gene lost 1 base and the J gene lost 4 bases, with 12 bases spanning the gap. CDR3 nucleotide sequence: TGTGCCAGCAGCTTGCATGAGACCCTATACAATGAGCAGTTCTTC. Translation gives CASSLHETLYNEQFF.

The chain combines TRBV20-1 with TRBJ1-3; weak D call: TRBD1 (5 bases). CDR1 is DFQATT, CDR2 SNEGSKA, per germline (reference sequence). The length of the CDR3 is 12 residues. The V and J ends lost 3 bases and 5 bases respectively, with 8 bases between them. For the CDR3, the DNA is TGCAGTGCTAGCACAGGTCGAAACACCATATATTTT. Translating it yields CSASTGRNTIYF.